The 15 T cell receptor beta chains in this list originate from one sample, sequenced in a study of blood T cell repertoires in COVID-19. Clones were sequenced by immunoSEQ multiplex PCR, and TCRdb holds only the in-frame ones, with some missing. The sample carries under 300,000 clones, around nine tenths recorded once. Sequencing input: PBMCs or T cells enriched from blood (not recorded which). The receptors were gathered from a woman in her sixties in a cohort exposed to, infected with or recovered from COVID-19 (not recorded which).

The genes are TRBV6-6 and TRBJ1-5; no reliable D call. CDR3 size: 16 residues. Trimming cost V 6 bases and J 1 base, with 16 bases left between them. CDR1 is MNHNY, CDR2 SVGAGI, per germline (reference sequence). The CDR3 DNA is TGTGCCAGCAGCTACGTTATCTCGCGAAGCAATCAGCCCCAGCATTTT. It translates to CASSYVISRSNQPQHF.

The V and J genes are TRBV5-4 and TRBJ1-1; TRBD1 is a possible D gene (5 bases). There are 12 residues in the CDR3. Germline V gene data show CDR1 as SGHNT and CDR2 as YYREEE (reference sequence). The V and J ends lost 5 bases and 7 bases respectively, with 12 bases between them. CDR3 nucleotide sequence: TGTGCCAGCAGAGGAGACAGTATTGAAGCTTTCTTT. This translates into CASRGDSIEAFF.

The rearrangement joins TRBV6-5 to TRBJ2-7; the match to TRBD1 covers 8 bases. Unmatched junction bases numbered 9, after V lost 8 bases and J lost 0 bases. In germline, CDR1 is MNHEY, CDR2 SVGAGI. The CDR3 has 15 residues. The CDR3 DNA is TGTGCCAGCGTCGGCAGGGGGCAGAGCTCCTACGAGCAGTACTTC. This translates into CASVGRGQSSYEQYF.

The chain uses TRBV30 and TRBJ1-3; D not resolved. The CDR3 sequence is 11 residues long. Looked up from germline, CDR1 is GTSNPN and CDR2 is SVGIG (reference sequence). Trimming stripped 3 bases from V and 4 bases from J, with 4 bases between. The DNA of the CDR3 is TGTGCCTGGAGCCCGGGAAACACCATATATTTT. This gives the protein CAWSPGNTIYF.

The sample holds a few counts of this clone. CDR3 amino acids: CASSQELGGSSYNSPLHF. The CDR3 DNA reads TGCGCCAGCAGCCAAGAGTTAGGGGGCAGCTCCTATAATTCACCCCTCCACTTT. This chain links TRBV4-3 with TRBJ1-6; 7 nucleotides agree with TRBD1. This CDR3 comprises 18 residues. Germline CDR1 LGHNA, CDR2 YSLEER. With V trimmed by 0 bases and J by 0 bases, 5 bases remained unmatched.

This clone has a handful of counts. This chain joins TRBV28 and TRBJ1-1; tentative D call: TRBD1 (5 bases). The germline V gene has CDR1 MDHEN and CDR2 SYDVKM. CDR3 length equals 13 residues. Trimming pared 3 bases from V and 5 bases from J, leaving 10 bases between. The CDR3 reads CASSFGGRTEAFF. The DNA of the CDR3 is TGTGCCAGCAGTTTCGGGGGTAGGACTGAAGCTTTCTTT.

This chain links TRBV6-1 with TRBJ2-7; D gene ambiguous. The CDR3 is made up of 13 amino acids. The germline V and J ends were trimmed by 2 bases and 3 bases, with 8 bases remaining between them. CDR1 and CDR2 from the germline V gene are MNHNS and SASEGT. The CDR3 reads CASSEYRVYEQYF. CDR3 DNA sequence: TGTGCCAGCAGTGAATATCGGGTCTACGAGCAGTACTTC.

The CDR3 is CASWSSGSGANVLTF. CDR3 DNA: TGTGCCAGCTGGAGTTCGGGCTCTGGGGCCAACGTCCTGACTTTC. The rearrangement joins TRBV28 to TRBJ2-6; D call uncertain. Trimming left V 8 bases short and J 0 bases short, with 11 bases between. The CDR3 length is 15 residues. Germline lookup yields CDR1 MDHEN and CDR2 SYDVKM.

Here the CDR3 reads CASRPDSGRNEQFF. CDR3 bases: TGTGCCAGCAGGCCTGATAGCGGGAGAAATGAGCAGTTCTTC. The chain links TRBV28 to TRBJ2-1, with 9 bases matching TRBD2. Germline CDR1 MDHEN, CDR2 SYDVKM. The CDR3 has 14 residues. J was trimmed by 7 bases and V by 6 bases; bases with no gene match: 7. Complete variable domain (other parts from reference TRBV28 and TRBJ2-1): DVKVTQSSRYLVKRTGEKVFLECVQDMDHENMFWYRQDPGLGLRLIYFSYDVKMKEKGDIPEGYSVSREKKERFSLILESASTNQTSMYLCASRPDSGRNEQFFGPGTRLTVL.

The genes are TRBV7-9 and TRBJ1-5; D is unclear. Germline V lookup: CDR1 SEHNR, CDR2 FQNEAQ (reference sequence). CDR3 length: 15 amino acids. Trimming stripped 1 base from V and 3 bases from J, with 10 bases between. Here the CDR3 DNA reads TGTGCCAGCAGCTTAGAGACTCTTGACAATCAGCCCCAGCATTTT. Translating gives CASSLETLDNQPQHF. Supplemented by reference TRBV7-9 and TRBJ1-5, the full variable domain reads DTGVSQNPRHKITKRGQNVTFRCDPISEHNRLYWYRQTLGQGPEFLTYFQNEAQLEKSRLLSDRFSAERPKGSFSTLEIQRTEQGDSAMYLCASSLETLDNQPQHFGDGTRLSIL.

The V and J genes are TRBV2 and TRBJ2-3; D perhaps matches TRBD1 (5 bases). This CDR3 region has 14 residues. V was shortened by 2 bases and J by 1 base, with 7 bases between the two germline ends. In germline, CDR1 is SNHLY, CDR2 FYNNEI. For the CDR3, the DNA is TGTGCCAGCAGTGAATTCAGGGGCACAGATACGCAGTATTTT. It encodes CASSEFRGTDTQYF.

The J gene is TRBJ1-5, the V gene TRBV19; no clear D gene. Trimming removed 0 bases from V and 4 bases from J, with 10 bases in between. CDR3 size: 15 residues. CDR1 LNHDA and CDR2 SQIVND come from the germline V gene (reference sequence). The CDR3 DNA sequence: TGTGCCAGTAGTATAGAGAGTCTGAGGAATCAGCCCCAGCATTTT. This encodes CASSIESLRNQPQHF.

A few counts support this clone. The chain employs TRBV24-1 and TRBJ1-1; maybe TRBD1 (5 bases). Germline CDR1 reads KGHDR; CDR2 reads SFDVKD. V lost 4 bases and J 6 bases, leaving 8 bases between the germline ends. The CDR3 contains 12 residues. The chain's CDR3 is CATSELTAEAFF. CDR3 sequence (DNA): TGTGCCACCAGTGAATTGACAGCTGAAGCTTTCTTT.

V is TRBV4-3 and J is TRBJ2-2, with 8 nucleotides matching TRBD2. CDR3 length equals 15 residues. Germline lookup yields CDR1 LGHNA and CDR2 YSLEER. V lost 4 bases, J lost 5 bases, and 6 bases stayed unmatched. The CDR3 here is CASSLGAGETGELFF. CDR3 nucleotides: TGCGCCAGCAGCCTAGGAGCGGGAGAAACCGGGGAGCTGTTTTTT.

This clone was observed a handful of times. The chain employs TRBV18 and TRBJ2-7, with 9 bases lining up with TRBD2. Germline V CDR1 and CDR2: KGHSH, LQKENI. The CDR3 is made up of 15 amino acids. Trimming cost V 5 bases and J 3 bases; bases outside gene matches: 8. CDR3 sequence: CASSFTGTSNYEQYF. In DNA, the CDR3 is TGTGCCAGCTCATTTACCGGGACTAGCAACTACGAGCAGTACTTC.